The rows below give T cell receptor beta chains drawn from one sample of a study of early T cells in non-severe SARS-CoV-2 infection. MiXCR, applied by TCRdb to the 5' RACE reads, yields one record per CDR3 protein. The table has 50,000 to 75,000 distinct CDR3 sequences, approximately 12% seen once. Sample: whole blood, taken at baseline. These receptors were obtained from an adult who was a healthcare worker with PCR-confirmed SARS-CoV-2 infection or an uninfected control (not recorded which). The donor label of this sample is uncertain. The CDR3 runs from the conserved cysteine through the conserved F or W. Fields, in order: V gene, clone size, J gene, D gene, CDR3 protein, CDR3 DNA. The D gene is left open where the match is weak. Some rows mark clone size as missing; the rest say once, few, many or name a class of expanded clone.

TRBV30	few	TRBJ1-6	TRBD1	CAWMIGTGANSPLHF	TGTGCCTGGATGATAGGGACAGGGGCTAATTCACCCCTCCACTTT
TRBV18	many	TRBJ1-1	.	CASSPLGGTNTEAFF	TGTGCCAGCTCACCATTGGGGGGTACTAACACTGAAGCTTTCTTT
TRBV12-5	few	TRBJ2-3	.	CASGPPGVQGRTDTQYF	TGTGCTAGTGGCCCCCCTGGCGTCCAGGGGCGCACAGATACGCAGTATTTT
TRBV20-1	.	TRBJ1-1	.	CSASAGDTEAFF	TGCAGTGCTAGTGCAGGGGACACTGAAGCTTTCTTT
TRBV30	few	TRBJ2-2	TRBD2	CAWRGLADNTGELFF	TGTGCCTGGAGGGGTCTAGCGGACAACACCGGGGAGCTGTTTTTT
TRBV10-3	many	TRBJ2-4	.	CAIASLAKNIQYF	TGTGCCATTGCTAGTTTAGCCAAAAACATTCAGTACTTC
TRBV18	many	TRBJ2-6	TRBD1	CASSPPDRAVTGANVLTF	TGTGCCAGCTCACCCCCGGACAGGGCTGTAACTGGGGCCAACGTCCTGACTTTC
TRBV20-1	.	TRBJ2-5	.	CSAREATGQQETQYF	TGCAGTGCTAGAGAGGCGACAGGACAACAAGAGACCCAGTACTTC
TRBV2	many	TRBJ2-3	TRBD2	CASRGGIADTQYF	TGTGCCAGCAGGGGGGGGATCGCAGATACGCAGTATTTT
TRBV6-1	.	TRBJ1-5	.	CASIPSGGRDSNQPQHF	TGTGCCAGCATCCCAAGTGGGGGACGGGATAGCAATCAGCCCCAGCATTTT
TRBV6-5	few	TRBJ2-4	.	CPSRKLAKNIQYF	TGTCCCAGCAGAAAGCTAGCCAAAAACATTCAGTACTTC
TRBV2	many	TRBJ1-5	.	CASSEWGTNQPQHF	TGTGCCAGCAGTGAATGGGGCACCAATCAGCCCCAGCATTTT
TRBV20-1	few	TRBJ1-6	.	CSARESSYNSPLHF	TGCAGTGCTAGGGAGAGCTCCTATAATTCACCCCTCCACTTT
TRBV10-3	.	TRBJ2-1	TRBD1	CAISAPPGQGSYEQFF	TGTGCCATAAGTGCACCACCGGGACAGGGATCCTATGAGCAGTTCTTC
TRBV20-1	few	TRBJ1-6	TRBD1	CSARFGQAERNSPLHF	TGCAGTGCTAGATTCGGACAGGCGGAGAGGAATTCACCCCTCCACTTT
TRBV20-1	many	TRBJ1-1	.	CSASTGWSTEAFF	TGCAGTGCTAGTACCGGTTGGAGCACTGAAGCTTTCTTT
TRBV7-9	.	TRBJ1-1	TRBD1	CASSRAQGEDTEAFF	TGTGCCAGCAGCCGAGCCCAGGGGGAAGACACTGAAGCTTTCTTT
TRBV5-5	many	TRBJ2-3	.	CASSLGWSAGSTDTQYF	TGTGCCAGCAGCTTAGGGTGGTCGGCAGGGAGCACAGATACGCAGTATTTT
TRBV7-8	.	TRBJ2-3	TRBD2	CASSSAGGGVTDTQYF	TGTGCCAGCAGCTCCGCGGGGGGCGGGGTCACAGATACGCAGTATTTT
TRBV12-3/TRBV12-4	.	TRBJ1-1	.	CARTFGGGEAFF	TGTGCCAGGACCTTCGGGGGCGGTGAAGCTTTCTTT
TRBV3-1	many	TRBJ1-1	.	CASAGNTEAFF	TGTGCCAGCGCGGGGAACACTGAAGCTTTCTTT
TRBV20-1	many	TRBJ2-1	.	CSARGDGYNEQFF	TGCAGTGCTAGAGGGGATGGCTACAATGAGCAGTTCTTC
TRBV4-1	many	TRBJ1-2	.	CASSQEIEGNYGYTF	TGCGCCAGCAGCCAAGAGATAGAGGGGAACTATGGCTACACCTTC
TRBV4-1	.	TRBJ1-1	.	CASSQDRAGNTEAFF	TGCGCCAGCAGCCAAGATAGGGCGGGGAACACTGAAGCTTTCTTT
TRBV28	.	TRBJ2-6	.	CASSGMDRKKISGANVLTF	TGTGCCAGCAGCGGGATGGACAGAAAGAAAATCTCTGGGGCCAACGTCCTGACTTTC
TRBV11-2	few	TRBJ2-4	TRBD1	CASSGQGAGGNIQYF	TGTGCCAGCAGCGGACAGGGGGCAGGGGGAAACATTCAGTACTTC
TRBV7-9	.	TRBJ2-3	.	CASSPRTDTDTQYF	TGTGCCAGCAGCCCCAGGACAGACACAGATACGCAGTATTTT
TRBV11-2	many	TRBJ2-3	.	CASSPWDTQYF	TGTGCCAGCAGCCCGTGGGATACGCAGTATTTT
TRBV29-1	many	TRBJ2-3	.	CSVARQGGTQYF	TGCAGCGTGGCCAGACAGGGAGGTACGCAGTATTTT
TRBV2	many	TRBJ1-1	.	CASTLRGFPNTEAFF	TGTGCCAGCACCCTGAGGGGGTTCCCGAACACTGAAGCTTTCTTT
TRBV2	.	TRBJ1-5	.	CASSRLNTGNQPQHF	TGTGCCAGCAGTCGTCTTAACACGGGCAATCAGCCCCAGCATTTT
TRBV5-1	.	TRBJ1-1	.	CASSFGTTTGNAEAFF	TGCGCCAGCAGCTTTGGGACGACAACAGGGAACGCTGAAGCTTTCTTT
TRBV12-3/TRBV12-4	few	TRBJ1-1	.	CASLQGGTEAFF	TGTGCCAGCCTCCAAGGGGGCACTGAAGCTTTCTTT
TRBV6-1	many	TRBJ2-1	.	CASSEYLAGASDNEQFF	TGTGCCAGCAGTGAATATCTTGCGGGCGCTAGCGACAATGAGCAGTTCTTC
TRBV30	.	TRBJ2-3	.	CAWRKSTLIPDTQYF	TGTGCCTGGAGGAAGTCCACCTTAATACCAGATACGCAGTATTTT
TRBV7-3	.	TRBJ2-5	.	CASSLSPQETQYF	TGTGCCAGCAGCTTATCTCCCCAAGAGACCCAGTACTTC
TRBV11-2	.	TRBJ1-2	.	CASTQSRDYGYTF	TGTGCCAGCACCCAAAGCAGGGACTATGGCTACACCTTC
TRBV5-8	medium-sized	TRBJ1-2	TRBD1	CASSLDRGAGGYTF	TGTGCCAGCAGCTTGGACAGGGGCGCAGGAGGCTACACCTTC
TRBV2	.	TRBJ2-3	.	CASRDGTDTQYF	TGTGCCAGCAGGGACGGCACAGATACGCAGTATTTT
TRBV12-5	.	TRBJ1-4	TRBD1	CASGSSGTGKEKLFF	TGTGCTAGTGGTTCGTCCGGGACAGGGAAAGAAAAACTGTTTTTT